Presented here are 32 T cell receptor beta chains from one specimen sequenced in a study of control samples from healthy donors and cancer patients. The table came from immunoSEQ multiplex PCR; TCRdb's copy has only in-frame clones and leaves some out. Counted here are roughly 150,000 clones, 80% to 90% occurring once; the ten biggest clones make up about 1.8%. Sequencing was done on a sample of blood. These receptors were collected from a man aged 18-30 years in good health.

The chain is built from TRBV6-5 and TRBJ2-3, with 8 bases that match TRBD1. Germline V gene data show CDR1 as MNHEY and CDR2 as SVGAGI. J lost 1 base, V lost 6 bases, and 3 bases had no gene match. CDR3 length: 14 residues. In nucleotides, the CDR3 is TGTGCCAGCAGGGAGGGACAGGGCACAGATACGCAGTATTTT. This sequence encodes CASREGQGTDTQYF.

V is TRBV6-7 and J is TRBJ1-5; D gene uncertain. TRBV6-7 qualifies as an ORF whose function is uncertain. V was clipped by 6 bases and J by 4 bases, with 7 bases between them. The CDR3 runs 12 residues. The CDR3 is CASRTQNQPQHF. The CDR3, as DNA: TGTGCCAGCAGGACTCAGAATCAGCCCCAGCATTTT.

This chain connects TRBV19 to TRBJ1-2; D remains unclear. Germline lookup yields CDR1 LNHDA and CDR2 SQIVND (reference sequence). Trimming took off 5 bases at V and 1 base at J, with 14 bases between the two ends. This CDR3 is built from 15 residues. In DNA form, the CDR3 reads TGTGCCAGTAGTCGTCCGATACAATTTAACTATGGCTACACCTTC. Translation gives CASSRPIQFNYGYTF.

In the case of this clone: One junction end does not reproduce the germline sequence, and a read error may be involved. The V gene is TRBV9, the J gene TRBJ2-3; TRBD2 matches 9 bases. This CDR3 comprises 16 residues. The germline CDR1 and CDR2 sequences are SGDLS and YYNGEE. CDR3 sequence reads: CASSGQTSGLTNTQYF. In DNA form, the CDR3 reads TGTGCCAGCAGCGGACAGACTAGCGGACTCACAAATACGCAGTATTTT.

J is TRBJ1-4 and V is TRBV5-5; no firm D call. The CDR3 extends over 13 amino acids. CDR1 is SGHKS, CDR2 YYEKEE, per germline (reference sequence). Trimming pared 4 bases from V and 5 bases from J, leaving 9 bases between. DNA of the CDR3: TGTGCCAGCAGCCAGGTCCGAAATGAAAAACTGTTTTTT. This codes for CASSQVRNEKLFF.

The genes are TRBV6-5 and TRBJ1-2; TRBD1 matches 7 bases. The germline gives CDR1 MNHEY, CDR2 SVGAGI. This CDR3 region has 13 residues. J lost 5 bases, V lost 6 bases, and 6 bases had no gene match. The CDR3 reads CASSPDRDYGYTF. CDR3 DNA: TGTGCCAGCAGCCCCGACAGGGATTATGGCTACACCTTC.

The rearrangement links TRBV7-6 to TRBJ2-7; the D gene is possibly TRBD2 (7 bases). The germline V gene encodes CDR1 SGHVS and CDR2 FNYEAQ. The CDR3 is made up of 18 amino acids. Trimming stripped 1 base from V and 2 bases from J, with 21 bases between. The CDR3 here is CASSLVRGGGEDTYEQYF. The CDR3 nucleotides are TGTGCCAGCAGCTTAGTTAGAGGGGGGGGCGAAGACACCTACGAGCAGTACTTC.

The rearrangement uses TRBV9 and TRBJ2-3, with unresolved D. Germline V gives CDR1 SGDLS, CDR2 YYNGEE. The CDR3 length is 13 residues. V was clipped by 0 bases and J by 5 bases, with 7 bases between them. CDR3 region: CASSVGWGDTQYF. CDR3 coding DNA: TGTGCCAGCAGCGTAGGGTGGGGAGATACGCAGTATTTT.

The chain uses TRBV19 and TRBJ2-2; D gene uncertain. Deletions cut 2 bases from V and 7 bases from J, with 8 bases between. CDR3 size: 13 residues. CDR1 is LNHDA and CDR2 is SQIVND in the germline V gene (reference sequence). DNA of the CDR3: TGTGCCAGTAGTATAAACTCCTACGGGGAGCTGTTTTTT. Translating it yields CASSINSYGELFF. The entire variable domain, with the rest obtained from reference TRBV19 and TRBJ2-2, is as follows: DGGITQSPKYLFRKEGQNVTLSCEQNLNHDAMYWYRQDPGQGLRLIYYSQIVNDFQKGDIAEGYSVSREKKESFPLTVTSAQKNPTAFYLCASSINSYGELFFGEGSRLTVL.

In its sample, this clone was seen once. The CDR3 DNA follows: TGTGCCAGCAGTCCAGGACAGGGGAAAAATGGCTACACCTTC. Translated, it gives CASSPGQGKNGYTF. The V gene is TRBV28, the J gene TRBJ1-2; 9 nucleotides align to TRBD1. The CDR3 has 14 residues. CDR1 and CDR2 from the germline V gene are MDHEN and SYDVKM. J lost 6 bases, V lost 5 bases, and 7 bases had no gene match.

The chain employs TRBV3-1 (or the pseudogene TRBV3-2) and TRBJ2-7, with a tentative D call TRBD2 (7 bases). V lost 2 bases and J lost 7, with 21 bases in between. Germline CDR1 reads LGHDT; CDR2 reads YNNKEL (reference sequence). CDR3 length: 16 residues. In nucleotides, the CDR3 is TGTGCCAGCAGCCAATGGGGAGGGGGGGCCCGGCGGGAGCAGTACTTC. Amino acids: CASSQWGGGARREQYF.

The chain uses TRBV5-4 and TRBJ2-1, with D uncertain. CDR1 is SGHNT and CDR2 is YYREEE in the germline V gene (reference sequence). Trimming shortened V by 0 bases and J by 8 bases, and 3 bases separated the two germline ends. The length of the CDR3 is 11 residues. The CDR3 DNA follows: TGTGCCAGCAGCTTGGGGCATGAGCAGTTCTTC. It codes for CASSLGHEQFF.

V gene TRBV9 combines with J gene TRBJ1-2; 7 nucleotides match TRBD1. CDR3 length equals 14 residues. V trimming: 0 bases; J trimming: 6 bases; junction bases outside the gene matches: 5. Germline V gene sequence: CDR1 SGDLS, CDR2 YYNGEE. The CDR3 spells CASSVGTTGNGYTF. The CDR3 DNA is TGTGCCAGCAGCGTAGGCACGACAGGGAATGGCTACACCTTC.

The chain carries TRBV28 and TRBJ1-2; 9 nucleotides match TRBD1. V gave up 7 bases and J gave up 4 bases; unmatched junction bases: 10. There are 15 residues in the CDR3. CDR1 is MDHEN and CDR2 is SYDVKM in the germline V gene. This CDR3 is CASMIGQGKRYGYTF. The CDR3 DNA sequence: TGTGCCAGCATGATCGGACAGGGGAAACGCTATGGCTACACCTTC.

The CDR3 sequence: CASSQDVAQGATGELFF. CDR3 DNA: TGCGCCAGCAGCCAAGATGTCGCACAGGGGGCCACCGGGGAGCTGTTTTTT. The chain employs TRBV4-3 and TRBJ2-2; TRBD1 aligns across 9 bases. The CDR3 is 17 amino acids. CDR1 and CDR2 (germline): LGHNA, YSLEER. J was trimmed by 4 bases and V by 0 bases; bases with no gene match: 6.

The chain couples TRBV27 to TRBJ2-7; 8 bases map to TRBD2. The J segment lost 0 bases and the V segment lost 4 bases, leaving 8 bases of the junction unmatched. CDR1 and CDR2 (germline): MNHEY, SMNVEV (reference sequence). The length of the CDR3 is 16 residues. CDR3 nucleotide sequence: TGTGCCAGCAGTTCCCGTAGCGGGGTAAGCTCCTACGAGCAGTACTTC. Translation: CASSSRSGVSSYEQYF.

CDR3 sequence (DNA): TGCGCCAGCAGCCAAGTAGGGACTGGGGATTTCGACAATGAGCAGTTCTTC. Amino acid sequence: CASSQVGTGDFDNEQFF. The J gene is TRBJ2-1, the V gene TRBV4-1; a possible D gene is TRBD2 (6 bases). V was clipped by 1 base and J by 5 bases, with 18 bases between them. CDR1 is MGHRA and CDR2 is YSYEKL in the germline V gene. This CDR3 region has 17 residues.

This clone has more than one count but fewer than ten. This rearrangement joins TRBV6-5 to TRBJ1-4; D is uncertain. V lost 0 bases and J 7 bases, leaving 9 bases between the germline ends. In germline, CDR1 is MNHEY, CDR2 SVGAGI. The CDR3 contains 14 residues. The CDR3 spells CASSYSSRPEKLFF. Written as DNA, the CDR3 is TGTGCCAGCAGTTACTCTTCGAGACCTGAAAAACTGTTTTTT.

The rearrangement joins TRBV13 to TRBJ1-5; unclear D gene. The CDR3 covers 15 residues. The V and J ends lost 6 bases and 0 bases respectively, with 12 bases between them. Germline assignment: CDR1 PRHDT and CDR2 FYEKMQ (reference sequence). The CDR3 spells CASRMRKYSNQPQHF. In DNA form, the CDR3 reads TGTGCCAGCAGGATGAGAAAATATAGCAATCAGCCCCAGCATTTT.

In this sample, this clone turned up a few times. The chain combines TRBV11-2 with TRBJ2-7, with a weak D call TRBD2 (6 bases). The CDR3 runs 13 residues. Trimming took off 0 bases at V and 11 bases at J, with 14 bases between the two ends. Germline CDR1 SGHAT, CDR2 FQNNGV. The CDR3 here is CASSLDWGEREYF. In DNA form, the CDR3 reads TGTGCCAGCAGCTTAGATTGGGGGGAAAGGGAGTACTTC. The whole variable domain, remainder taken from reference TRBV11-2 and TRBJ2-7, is EAGVAQSPRYKIIEKRQSVAFWCNPISGHATLYWYQQILGQGPKLLIQFQNNGVVDDSQLPKDRFSAERLKGVDSTLKIQPAKLEDSAVYLCASSLDWGEREYFGPGTRLTVT.

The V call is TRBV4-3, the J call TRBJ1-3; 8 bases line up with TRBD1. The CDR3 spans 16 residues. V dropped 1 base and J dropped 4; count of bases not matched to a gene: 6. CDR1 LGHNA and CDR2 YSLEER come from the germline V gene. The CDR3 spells CASSQGVTGVGNTIYF. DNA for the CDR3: TGCGCCAGCAGCCAAGGAGTGACAGGGGTCGGAAACACCATATATTTT.

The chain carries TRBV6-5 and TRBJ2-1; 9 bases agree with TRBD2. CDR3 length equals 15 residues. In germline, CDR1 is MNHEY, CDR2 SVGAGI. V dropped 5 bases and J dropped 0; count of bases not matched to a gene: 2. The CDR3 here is CASSSGGSSYNEQFF. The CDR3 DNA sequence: TGTGCCAGCAGTAGCGGGGGGAGCTCCTACAATGAGCAGTTCTTC.

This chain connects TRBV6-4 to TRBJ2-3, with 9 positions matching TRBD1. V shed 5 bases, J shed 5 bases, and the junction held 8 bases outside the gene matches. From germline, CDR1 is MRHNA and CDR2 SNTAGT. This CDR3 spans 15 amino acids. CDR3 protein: CASSITQGAGDTQYF. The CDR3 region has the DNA TGTGCCAGCAGTATCACACAGGGGGCAGGAGATACGCAGTATTTT.

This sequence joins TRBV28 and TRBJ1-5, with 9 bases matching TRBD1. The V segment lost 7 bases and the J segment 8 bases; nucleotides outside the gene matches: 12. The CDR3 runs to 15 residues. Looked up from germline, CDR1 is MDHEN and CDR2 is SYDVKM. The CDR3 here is CASTQEQTGGKPQHF. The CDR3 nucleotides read TGTGCCAGCACCCAAGAGCAAACAGGGGGCAAGCCCCAGCATTTT.

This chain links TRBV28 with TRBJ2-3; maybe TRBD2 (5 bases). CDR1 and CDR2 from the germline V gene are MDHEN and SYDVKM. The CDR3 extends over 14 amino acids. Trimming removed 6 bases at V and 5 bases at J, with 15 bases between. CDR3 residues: CASSLSGEIDTQYF. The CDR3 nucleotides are TGTGCCAGCAGCCTGTCTGGGGAGATAGATACGCAGTATTTT.

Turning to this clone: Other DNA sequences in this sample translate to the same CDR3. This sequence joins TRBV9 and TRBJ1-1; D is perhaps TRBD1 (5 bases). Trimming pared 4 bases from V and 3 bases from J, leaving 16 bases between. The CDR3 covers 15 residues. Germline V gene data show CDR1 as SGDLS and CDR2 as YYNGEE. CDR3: CASSPTGGGYTEAFF. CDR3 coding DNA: TGTGCCAGCAGCCCAACCGGGGGGGGGTACACTGAAGCTTTCTTT.

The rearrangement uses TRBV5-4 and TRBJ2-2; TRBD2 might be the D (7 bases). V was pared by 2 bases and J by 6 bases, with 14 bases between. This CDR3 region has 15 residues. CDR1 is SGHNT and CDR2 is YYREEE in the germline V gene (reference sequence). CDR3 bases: TGTGCCAGCAGCTTCAACGGGGGGCGGGCCGGGGAGCTGTTTTTT. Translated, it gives CASSFNGGRAGELFF.

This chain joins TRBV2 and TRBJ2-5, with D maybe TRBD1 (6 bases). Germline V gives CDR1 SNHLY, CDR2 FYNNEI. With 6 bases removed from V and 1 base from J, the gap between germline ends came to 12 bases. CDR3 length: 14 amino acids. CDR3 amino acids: CASSLGHIQETQYF. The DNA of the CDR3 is TGTGCCAGCAGCCTGGGACACATCCAAGAGACCCAGTACTTC.

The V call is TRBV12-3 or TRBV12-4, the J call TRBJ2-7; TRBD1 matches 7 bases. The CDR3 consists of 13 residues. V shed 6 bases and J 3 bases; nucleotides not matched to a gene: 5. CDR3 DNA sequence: TGTGCCAGCAGACTTGGGACAGACTACGAGCAGTACTTC. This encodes CASRLGTDYEQYF.

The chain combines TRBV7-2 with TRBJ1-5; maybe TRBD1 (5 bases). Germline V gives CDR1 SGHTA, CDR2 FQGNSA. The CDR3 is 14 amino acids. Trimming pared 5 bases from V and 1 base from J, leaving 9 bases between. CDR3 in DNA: TGTGCCAGCAGCCGGGACGGGAGCAATCAGCCCCAGCATTTT. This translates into CASSRDGSNQPQHF. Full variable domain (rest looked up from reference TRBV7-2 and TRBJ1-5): GAGVSQSPSNKVTEKGKDVELRCDPISGHTALYWYRQSLGQGLEFLIYFQGNSAPDKSGLPSDRFSAERTGGSVSTLTIQRTQQEDSAVYLCASSRDGSNQPQHFGDGTRLSIL.

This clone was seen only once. DNA for the CDR3: TGTGCCAGCAGCGTGACTAGTGAGTTGGAGACCCAGTACTTC. Residues: CASSVTSELETQYF. The chain joins TRBV9 to TRBJ2-5; perhaps TRBD2 as D (6 bases). Deletions cut 2 bases from V and 5 bases from J, with 13 bases between. The germline V gene has CDR1 SGDLS and CDR2 YYNGEE. CDR3 length: 14 residues. The full variable domain, with the rest looked up from reference TRBV9 and TRBJ2-5, is DSGVTQTPKHLITATGQRVTLRCSPRSGDLSVYWYQQSLDQGLQFLIQYYNGEERAKGNILERFSAQQFPDLHSELNLSSLELGDSALYFCASSVTSELETQYFGPGTRLLVL.

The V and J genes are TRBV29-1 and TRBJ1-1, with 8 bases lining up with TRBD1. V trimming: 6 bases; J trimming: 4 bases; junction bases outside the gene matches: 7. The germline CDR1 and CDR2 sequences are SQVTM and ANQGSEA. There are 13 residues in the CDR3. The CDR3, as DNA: TGCAGCGTCCTAAACAGGGGGGGCACTGAAGCTTTCTTT. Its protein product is CSVLNRGGTEAFF.